This TCR beta chain was captured by sequencing in a study of OX40 agonist ivuxolimab in advanced cancers. About the research overall: Ivuxolimab, an agonist antibody against OX40 (CD134), was given to patients. Dose-escalation cases comprised hepatocellular carcinoma, melanoma, renal cell or head and neck cancer. Eligibility rules accepted prior anti-PD-1, anti-PD-L1 or anti-CTLA-4 therapy, and roughly 40% had some.

V lost 5 bases, J lost 8 bases, and 7 bases lay in between. This CDR3 is 11 amino acids long. Germline-derived CDR1 and CDR2 are SGHTA and FQGNSA. Peripheral blood came from all dose cohorts at three timepoints. Here immunoSEQ multiplex PCR was the method, and the copy in TCRdb shows in-frame clones only, minus some. The sample includes approximately 82,000 clones, roughly 88% seen only once; the top ten take 0.76%. The V and J genes are TRBV7-2 and TRBJ2-1; no definite D call. This sequence originates from an adult with an advanced solid tumor such as melanoma, head and neck, liver or kidney cancer. The sample in question was CD4+ or CD8+ T cells sorted from blood, obtained in a trial of the OX40 agonist ivuxolimab. DNA for the CDR3: TGTGCCAGCAGCGCCTGGGATGAGCAGTTCTTC. Translation gives CASSAWDEQFF.